Following are 14 T cell receptor beta chains from one sample sequenced in a study of immune characterization of retroperitoneal liposarcoma. Each CDR3 protein gets one entry after TCRdb re-called the PCR reads with MiXCR. The sample contains around 20,000 distinct CDR3 sequences, 37% of which appear only once. The specimen was blood. These TCRs come from a male donor with retroperitoneal liposarcoma.

CDR3 sequence (DNA): TGTGCCAGCAGCCCGACAGGGACCAACACCGGGGAGCTGTTTTTT. It is translated as CASSPTGTNTGELFF. The rearrangement joins TRBV11-2 to TRBJ2-2; 7 positions match TRBD1. This CDR3 region has 15 residues. Germline V CDR1 and CDR2: SGHAT, FQNNGV. V dropped 5 bases and J dropped 2; count of bases not matched to a gene: 5.

The DNA of the CDR3 is TGTGCCAGCAGTCCGTCAGCGGGGGGGAATGAGCAGTTCTTC. Its translation is CASSPSAGGNEQFF. The chain couples TRBV6-1 to TRBJ2-1, with TRBD2 identical over 10 bases. Germline V gene data show CDR1 as MNHNS and CDR2 as SASEGT. The V and J ends lost 5 bases and 7 bases, in that order; junction bases with no gene match: 5. The CDR3 extends over 14 amino acids.

This clonotype rates as medium-sized. This chain joins TRBV6-1 and TRBJ2-5, with TRBD2 as a possible D gene (5 bases). The CDR3 contains 13 residues. Germline CDR1 MNHNS, CDR2 SASEGT. V was pared by 4 bases and J by 2 bases, with 8 bases between. The CDR3: CASSADSQETQYF. CDR3 nucleotide sequence: TGTGCCAGCAGTGCGGACTCACAAGAGACCCAGTACTTC.

This clonotype was seen only a few times. The chain recombines TRBV20-1 with TRBJ2-1; 13 bases are a match to TRBD2. V shed 5 bases, J shed 8 bases, and the junction held 6 bases outside the gene matches. The CDR3 is 14 amino acids. Per the germline V gene, CDR1 is DFQATT and CDR2 is SNEGSKA (reference sequence). The CDR3: CSARGLAGDHEQFF. The CDR3 bases are TGCAGTGCTCGAGGACTAGCGGGAGATCATGAGCAGTTCTTC.

In regard to this clonotype: Germline and junction disagree at one end, which may indicate a read error. The chain combines TRBV7-6 with TRBJ2-3; D is unresolved. This CDR3 has 16 amino acids. CDR1 and CDR2 (germline): SGHVS, FNYEAQ. CDR3 bases: TGTGCCAGCAGCTTAGCCCATAGACCCGAGAGGAGTGAGGAGTACTTC. Translating it yields CASSLAHRPERSEEYF. Together with reference TRBV7-6 and TRBJ2-3, the CDR3 gives the full variable domain: GAGVSQSPRYKVTKRGQDVALRCDPISGHVSLYWYRQALGQGPEFLTYFNYEAQQDKSGLPNDRFSAERPEGSISTLTIQRTEQRDSAMYRCASSLAHRPERSEEYFGPGTRLTVL.

This clonotype was recorded a few times. V gene TRBV4-1 combines with J gene TRBJ2-5; 9 positions agree with TRBD2. The closer fit of TRBJ2-4 to the DNA end suggests the J call may be wrong. The CDR3 is made up of 13 amino acids. Per germline, CDR1 MGHRA and CDR2 YSYEKL. CDR3 residues: CASSRSGSYIQYF. In DNA form, the CDR3 reads TGCGCCAGCAGCCGTAGCGGGAGTTACATTCAGTACTTC.

This chain connects TRBV10-1 to TRBJ2-1; TRBD1 matches 8 bases. CDR1 and CDR2 (germline): WNHNN, SYGVQD (reference sequence). There are 13 residues in the CDR3. Unmatched junction bases numbered 1, after V lost 4 bases and J lost 5 bases. In DNA, the CDR3 is TGCGCCAGCAGTGGGACAGGGAACAATGAGCAGTTCTTC. Translating it yields CASSGTGNNEQFF.

This clonotype came up a few times. The rearrangement joins TRBV6-1 to TRBJ2-7; 9 bases are shared with TRBD1. CDR1 is MNHNS, CDR2 SASEGT, per germline. The CDR3 consists of 16 residues. V was pared by 2 bases and J by 5 bases, with 10 bases of the junction left unmatched. The CDR3 sequence is CASSESSGTGNDEQYF. Written as DNA, the CDR3 is TGTGCCAGCAGTGAATCCTCCGGGACAGGGAACGACGAGCAGTACTTC.

This clonotype was counted at least ten times. The chain recombines TRBV11-3 with TRBJ2-7; 8 bases are a match to TRBD2. Germline V lookup: CDR1 SGHNT, CDR2 YENEEA. This CDR3 has 14 amino acids. The J segment lost 3 bases and the V segment lost 5 bases, leaving 6 bases of the junction unmatched. DNA of the CDR3: TGTGCCAGCAGCATTCCGGGAGGGAACTACGAGCAGTACTTC. It encodes CASSIPGGNYEQYF.

With respect to this clonotype: A much larger clone lies a single base off, so this may be a read error. V and J are TRBV28 and TRBJ2-7; D is possibly TRBD2 (6 bases). CDR3 size: 14 residues. Deletions cut 8 bases from V and 3 bases from J, with 17 bases between. Germline CDR1 and CDR2: MDHEN and SYDVKM. Written as DNA, the CDR3 is TGTGCCAGCCGCCACCGAATGGGGGGCTACGAGCAGTACTTC. It yields the protein CASRHRMGGYEQYF.

By its share, this clonotype is medium-sized (0.01 to 0.1%). The rearrangement uses TRBV12-3 or TRBV12-4 and TRBJ2-3, with D uncertain. Trimming removed 4 bases from V and 0 bases from J, with 8 bases in between. This CDR3 is built from 14 residues. CDR3 sequence reads: CASSSVTSTDTQYF. In DNA form, the CDR3 reads TGTGCCAGCAGTTCGGTGACTAGCACAGATACGCAGTATTTT.

This clonotype showed up many times. V and J are TRBV6-1 and TRBJ2-1; D may be TRBD2 (7 bases). Germline V gene data show CDR1 as MNHNS and CDR2 as SASEGT. Trimming left V 0 bases short and J 10 bases short, with 16 bases between. The CDR3 sequence is 15 residues long. CDR3 loop: CASSEAGGGGYEQFF. CDR3 sequence (DNA): TGTGCCAGCAGTGAAGCTGGGGGGGGCGGCTACGAGCAGTTCTTC.

The chain is built from TRBV6-1 and TRBJ1-2, with TRBD1 matching 8 bases. The ends lost 10 bases at V and 7 bases at J; junction bases unmatched: 17. Germline CDR1 reads MNHNS; CDR2 reads SASEGT. The CDR3 is made up of 15 amino acids. CDR3: CATIEGRTGISGYTF. The CDR3 DNA follows: TGTGCCACCATCGAGGGTAGGACAGGGATATCTGGCTACACCTTC.

A remark on this clonotype: At one boundary the junction diverges from the germline segment, which might be a read error. The V and J genes are TRBV6-1 and TRBJ1-6, with 7 nucleotides matching TRBD1. Germline loops: CDR1 MNHNS, CDR2 SASEGT. This CDR3 contains 12 residues. As DNA, the CDR3 is TGTGCCAGCAGGGACAGGTATTCACCCCCCCACTTT. Encoded protein: CASRDRYSPPHF.